One TCR beta chain is described in this entry. The antigen is not known. The same CDR3 also results from other DNA sequences found in this sample. This sample was taken from a study of shared clonotypes between healthy human individuals. Study information: Three CD4 naive, three CD4 memory, two CD8 naive and one CD8 memory plate were used per donor. Whole-study results and caveats: The study found roughly 5% of naive CD4 clonotypes shared across a few donors.

The assay ran at deep level. Sequencing was performed with immunoSEQ multiplex PCR; in TCRdb, only in-frame clones are kept and a portion is missing. Here the sample spans 2 million to 2.5 million clones, just under 95% being singletons. This receptor was identified in a man between 18 and 35 years old in good health. Some clones in this sample may be carry-over from other donors' samples. The sample taken for sequencing was naive CD4+ T cells from PBMCs. Described subset: CD45RA+ positively selected.

The CDR3 loop is CASSLRGQGNQPQHF. CDR3 DNA sequence: TGTGCCAGCAGTCTCCGAGGACAGGGGAATCAGCCCCAGCATTTT. This sequence joins TRBV27 and TRBJ1-5; the match to TRBD1 covers 9 bases. Per germline, CDR1 MNHEY and CDR2 SMNVEV (reference sequence). The CDR3 runs 15 residues. V lost 5 bases, J lost 4 bases, and 6 bases stayed unmatched.